Shown below are 30 T cell receptor beta chains from a single sample sequenced in a study of control samples from healthy donors and cancer patients. Method: immunoSEQ multiplex PCR; TCRdb's copy keeps in-frame clones and lacks some. The sample consists of some 110,000 clones, 83% of them appearing once. The material sequenced was blood. The receptors were gathered from a woman aged 50 to 60 in good health.

The rearrangement uses TRBV19 and TRBJ1-1, with D unclear. V was clipped by 0 bases and J by 3 bases, with 11 bases between them. The CDR3 totals 15 residues. Germline V gene lookup returns CDR1 LNHDA and CDR2 SQIVND (reference sequence). Here the CDR3 reads CASSIDPPEHTEAFF. DNA for the CDR3: TGTGCCAGTAGTATAGATCCGCCAGAACACACTGAAGCTTTCTTT. Using reference TRBV19 and TRBJ1-1 for the parts outside the CDR3, the full variable domain is DGGITQSPKYLFRKEGQNVTLSCEQNLNHDAMYWYRQDPGQGLRLIYYSQIVNDFQKGDIAEGYSVSREKKESFPLTVTSAQKNPTAFYLCASSIDPPEHTEAFFGQGTRLTVV.

The rearrangement links TRBV19 to TRBJ1-5, with a possible D match to TRBD1 (5 bases). Looked up from germline, CDR1 is LNHDA and CDR2 is SQIVND (reference sequence). This CDR3 is built from 13 residues. Deletions cut 7 bases from V and 7 bases from J, with 14 bases between. The CDR3 reads CASIDSWGQPQHF. The DNA of the CDR3 is TGTGCCAGTATTGACTCCTGGGGCCAGCCCCAGCATTTT.

This clone was counted a few times. The CDR3 sequence: CASSIGTSGGARYNEQFF. DNA of the CDR3: TGTGCCAGCAGTATTGGGACTAGCGGGGGGGCGAGATACAATGAGCAGTTCTTC. The chain employs TRBV28 and TRBJ2-1; TRBD2 matches at 16 bases. CDR1 and CDR2 from the germline V gene are MDHEN and SYDVKM. V was pared by 5 bases and J by 4 bases, with 8 bases of the junction left unmatched. The CDR3 contains 18 residues.

The chain carries TRBV30 and TRBJ2-7; D is undetermined. Germline V gene data show CDR1 as GTSNPN and CDR2 as SVGIG (reference sequence). CDR3 size: 13 residues. Trimming pared 0 bases from V and 0 bases from J, leaving 6 bases between. The CDR3 nucleotides are TGTGCCTGGAGTGTAAAGGGCTCCTACGAGCAGTACTTC. It encodes CAWSVKGSYEQYF.

The chain is built from TRBV19 and TRBJ1-3; no clear D. This CDR3 is built from 14 residues. Germline CDR1 reads LNHDA; CDR2 reads SQIVND (reference sequence). V lost 4 bases and J lost 0, with 7 bases in between. In DNA, the CDR3 is TGTGCCAGTAGTACGAGGATCTCTGGAAACACCATATATTTT. It yields the protein CASSTRISGNTIYF.

The genes are TRBV19 and TRBJ2-6; TRBD2 agrees at 7 bases. From germline, CDR1 is LNHDA and CDR2 SQIVND (reference sequence). CDR3 size: 15 residues. J was trimmed by 0 bases and V by 7 bases; bases with no gene match: 3. The CDR3, as DNA: TGTGCCAGTACATCGGGGGGCTCTGGGGCCAACGTCCTGACTTTC. Protein: CASTSGGSGANVLTF.

The V call is TRBV11-1, the J call TRBJ2-2; possible D gene TRBD2, 6 bases. Looked up from germline, CDR1 is SGHAT and CDR2 is FQDESV (reference sequence). This CDR3 comprises 14 residues. The ends were cut back, 0 bases at V and 5 bases at J, with 7 bases in the middle. CDR3 in amino acids: CASSLAEGTGELFF. The CDR3 DNA reads TGTGCCAGCAGCTTAGCGGAGGGAACCGGGGAGCTGTTTTTT.

This clone was counted between two and nine times. The chain is built from TRBV4-1 and TRBJ1-2; possible D gene TRBD1, 5 bases. The germline V and J ends were trimmed by 0 bases and 4 bases, with 12 bases remaining between them. Germline loops: CDR1 MGHRA, CDR2 YSYEKL. The CDR3 contains 15 residues. The CDR3 DNA reads as TGCGCCAGCAGCCAAGAGCAGGGAGTAAGCTATGGCTACACCTTC. This codes for CASSQEQGVSYGYTF.

The CDR3 sequence is CASSQTGGYGYTF. In DNA form, the CDR3 reads TGTGCCAGCAGCCAGACGGGGGGCTATGGCTACACCTTC. The chain carries TRBV3-1 (or the pseudogene TRBV3-2) and TRBJ1-2; D is possibly TRBD1 (5 bases). This CDR3 has 13 amino acids. Trimming took 3 bases from V and 4 from J, leaving 9 bases between them. Looked up from germline, CDR1 is LGHDT and CDR2 is YNNKEL (reference sequence).

As regards this clone: The identical CDR3 is also encoded by other nucleotide sequences in the sample. The chain has TRBV18 and TRBJ2-1, with D maybe TRBD1 (5 bases). Germline assignment: CDR1 KGHSH and CDR2 LQKENI. The CDR3 length is 13 residues. V was trimmed by 2 bases and J by 3 bases, leaving 5 bases between them. CDR3 amino acids: CASSPTGYNEQFF. CDR3 DNA: TGTGCCAGCTCACCAACAGGCTACAATGAGCAGTTCTTC.

A single count supports this clone. This chain links TRBV29-1 with TRBJ1-5, with a tentative D call TRBD1 (6 bases). The CDR3 extends over 13 amino acids. The V end lost 6 bases, the J end lost 5 bases, and 14 bases lay between the germline ends. Germline-derived CDR1 and CDR2 are SQVTM and ANQGSEA. CDR3 bases: TGCAGCGTCGCGGACAGATTCGATCAGCCCCAGCATTTT. It codes for CSVADRFDQPQHF.

This clone has only a few counts. The chain uses TRBV3-1 (or the pseudogene TRBV3-2) and TRBJ1-4; TRBD1 matches 9 bases. Germline V gene data show CDR1 as LGHDT and CDR2 as YNNKEL (reference sequence). Trimming cost V 4 bases and J 8 bases; bases outside gene matches: 5. There are 14 residues in the CDR3. DNA of the CDR3: TGTGCCAGCAGCCTACAGGGGGCTCGAGAAAAACTGTTTTTT. The encoded protein is CASSLQGAREKLFF.

The genes are TRBV7-8 and TRBJ2-5, with TRBD2 as a possible D gene (6 bases). Trimming removed 3 bases from V and 5 bases from J, with 16 bases in between. The CDR3 sequence is 15 residues long. The germline CDR1 and CDR2 sequences are SGHVS and FQNEAQ. DNA of the CDR3: TGTGCCAGCAGCTTGGAGTTGGGCCGGGGGGAGACCCAGTACTTC. It encodes CASSLELGRGETQYF.

This clone occurred a few times. The CDR3 region is CASSQGQGAITEAFF. As DNA, the CDR3 is TGTGCCAGCAGCCAGGGACAGGGGGCAATCACTGAAGCTTTCTTT. The chain is built from TRBV4-2 and TRBJ1-1; 12 positions agree with TRBD1. Losses at the gene ends were 3 bases for V and 4 bases for J; bases not matched to a gene: 3. Germline V gene data show CDR1 as LGHNA and CDR2 as YNFKEQ. The length of the CDR3 is 15 residues.

The chain has TRBV2 and TRBJ2-1, with 8 positions matching TRBD2. Germline CDR1 SNHLY, CDR2 FYNNEI. Losses at the gene ends were 9 bases for V and 3 bases for J; bases not matched to a gene: 10. The CDR3 loop spans 15 amino acids. CDR3 sequence: CASQERENLYNEQFF. CDR3 coding DNA: TGTGCCAGTCAAGAGCGGGAGAACCTCTACAATGAGCAGTTCTTC.

The chain links TRBV7-9 to TRBJ1-3; no reliable D call. The germline V gene has CDR1 SEHNR and CDR2 FQNEAQ (reference sequence). The CDR3 sequence is 12 residues long. V lost 2 bases, J lost 6 bases, and 5 bases lay in between. CDR3 amino acids: CASSLWPNTIYF. For the CDR3, the DNA is TGTGCCAGCAGCTTATGGCCAAACACCATATATTTT.

The count of this clone is one. The rearrangement links TRBV7-9 to TRBJ1-2; 9 bases match TRBD1. CDR3 size: 14 residues. From germline, CDR1 is SEHNR and CDR2 FQNEAQ (reference sequence). Trimming took 4 bases from V and 4 from J; bases not matched to a gene: 4. The CDR3, as DNA: TGTGCCAGCAGCTCACAGGGGGCGTCCTATGGCTACACCTTC. It encodes CASSSQGASYGYTF.

Written as DNA, the CDR3 is TGCGCCAGCAGCCAGGGGACAGGGGGCAGCGACTACGAGCAGTACTTC. Residues: CASSQGTGGSDYEQYF. The J gene is TRBJ2-7, the V gene TRBV4-3; 12 bases line up with TRBD1. The junction had 6 bases not matched to a gene; V was cut back by 3 bases and J by 3 bases. The CDR3 sequence is 16 residues long. Germline-derived CDR1 and CDR2 are LGHNA and YSLEER.

V gene TRBV5-8 combines with J gene TRBJ1-3; possibly TRBD1 for D (6 bases). Germline V lookup: CDR1 SGHTS, CDR2 YDEGEE. This CDR3 spans 15 amino acids. Trimming pared 0 bases from V and 3 bases from J, leaving 10 bases between. The CDR3 protein is CASSLDGGGGNTIYF. The CDR3 bases are TGTGCCAGCAGCTTGGATGGGGGCGGTGGAAACACCATATATTTT. The variable domain in full, completed from reference TRBV5-8 and TRBJ1-3, reads EAGVTQSPTHLIKTRGQQATLRCSPISGHTSVYWYQQALGLGLQFLLWYDEGEERNRGNFPPRFSGRQFPNYSSELNVNALELEDSALYLCASSLDGGGGNTIYFGEGSWLTVV.

This chain joins TRBV19 and TRBJ2-2; perhaps TRBD1 as D (6 bases). This CDR3 has 16 amino acids. The germline V and J ends were trimmed by 4 bases and 0 bases, with 12 bases remaining between them. The germline gives CDR1 LNHDA, CDR2 SQIVND (reference sequence). The CDR3 spells CASSRDRTANTGELFF. DNA of the CDR3: TGTGCCAGTAGTAGGGATAGGACAGCGAACACCGGGGAGCTGTTTTTT.

The CDR3 bases are TGTGCCAGTAGTACCACGGGACAGACTGAAGCTTTCTTT. Translation gives CASSTTGQTEAFF. The chain employs TRBV19 and TRBJ1-1, with 7 bases matching TRBD1. V dropped 4 bases and J dropped 5; count of bases not matched to a gene: 4. The CDR3 runs to 13 residues. Per the germline V gene, CDR1 is LNHDA and CDR2 is SQIVND (reference sequence). Full variable domain (rest looked up from reference TRBV19 and TRBJ1-1): DGGITQSPKYLFRKEGQNVTLSCEQNLNHDAMYWYRQDPGQGLRLIYYSQIVNDFQKGDIAEGYSVSREKKESFPLTVTSAQKNPTAFYLCASSTTGQTEAFFGQGTRLTVV.

The chain uses TRBV11-2 and TRBJ2-1, with 11 bases identical to TRBD2. J lost 2 bases, V lost 5 bases, and 5 bases had no gene match. In germline, CDR1 is SGHAT, CDR2 FQNNGV. This CDR3 region has 16 residues. The CDR3 DNA follows: TGTGCCAGCAGCCCCGAACTAGCGGGGGCCTACAATGAGCAGTTCTTC. It specifies CASSPELAGAYNEQFF.

The chain carries TRBV3-1 (or the pseudogene TRBV3-2) and TRBJ1-4; D is possibly TRBD1 (5 bases). CDR1 and CDR2 from the germline V gene are LGHDT and YNNKEL (reference sequence). V was shortened by 1 base and J by 10 bases, with 7 bases between the two germline ends. The CDR3 is made up of 12 amino acids. This CDR3 reads CASSQGQTKLFF. The CDR3 coding sequence is TGTGCCAGCAGCCAAGGACAGACAAAACTGTTTTTT.

This clone has just one count. The chain links TRBV9 to TRBJ1-1; D not certain. The CDR3 sequence is 13 residues long. Trimming left V 4 bases short and J 0 bases short, with 7 bases between. Per germline, CDR1 SGDLS and CDR2 YYNGEE. The CDR3 region is CASSRLLNTEAFF. CDR3 nucleotide sequence: TGTGCCAGCAGCCGGCTCCTGAACACTGAAGCTTTCTTT. Complete variable domain (other parts from reference TRBV9 and TRBJ1-1): DSGVTQTPKHLITATGQRVTLRCSPRSGDLSVYWYQQSLDQGLQFLIQYYNGEERAKGNILERFSAQQFPDLHSELNLSSLELGDSALYFCASSRLLNTEAFFGQGTRLTVV.

V and J are TRBV5-1 and TRBJ2-3, with TRBD2 identical over 9 bases. CDR1 and CDR2 (germline): SGHRS, YFSETQ. The CDR3 has 15 residues. V dropped 2 bases and J dropped 2; count of bases not matched to a gene: 3. CDR3 DNA: TGCGCCAGCAGCTTTAGCGGGAGCACCACAGATACGCAGTATTTT. The encoded protein is CASSFSGSTTDTQYF.

The rearrangement uses TRBV9 and TRBJ1-1, with 7 bases identical to TRBD1. This CDR3 is built from 12 residues. Germline lookup yields CDR1 SGDLS and CDR2 YYNGEE. V lost 3 bases to trimming and J lost 10 bases; unmatched junction nucleotides: 6. The CDR3 DNA sequence: TGTGCCAGCAGCGGACAGGGTAGAGGAGCTTTCTTT. Protein product: CASSGQGRGAFF.

The chain employs TRBV24-1 and TRBJ2-5; D might be TRBD1 (6 bases). In germline, CDR1 is KGHDR, CDR2 SFDVKD. The V end lost 3 bases, the J end lost 1 base, and 11 bases lay between the germline ends. The CDR3 has 15 amino acids. The CDR3 loop reads CATSDTDRFQETQYF. CDR3 nucleotide sequence: TGTGCCACCAGTGATACCGACAGGTTCCAAGAGACCCAGTACTTC.

J is TRBJ2-5 and V is TRBV6-2 or TRBV6-3; either TRBD1 or TRBD2 may fit D (5 bases each). The CDR3 contains 14 residues. The germline gives CDR1 MNHEY, CDR2 SVGEGT. The germline V and J ends were trimmed by 5 bases and 5 bases, with 15 bases remaining between them. The CDR3 sequence is CASSRFGWGETQYF. CDR3 in DNA: TGTGCCAGCAGTCGATTTGGCTGGGGGGAGACCCAGTACTTC.

V usage is TRBV18 and J usage is TRBJ2-7; possible D gene TRBD1, 6 bases. Germline V gives CDR1 KGHSH, CDR2 LQKENI. V lost 3 bases, J lost 2 bases, and 14 bases lay in between. The CDR3 is 15 amino acids. The CDR3 bases are TGTGCCAGCTCACCTAACAGGGTTAGTCCCTACGAGCAGTACTTC. It specifies CASSPNRVSPYEQYF.

V is TRBV13 and J is TRBJ1-4; no firm D call. The CDR3 sequence is 14 residues long. Germline CDR1 is PRHDT and CDR2 is FYEKMQ (reference sequence). V was clipped by 6 bases and J by 8 bases, with 16 bases between them. Here the CDR3 reads CASSIRGPVEKLFF. The DNA for the CDR3 is TGTGCCAGCAGTATTCGCGGGCCTGTAGAAAAACTGTTTTTT.